Listed here is a single T cell receptor (beta chain). Its specificity is unknown. This sample was included in a study of OX40 agonist ivuxolimab in advanced cancers. In the study overall: Patients were approximately 80% male with ages roughly 23 to 85, mean roughly 55.

The study, taken as a whole, reports: Antigen targets of the expanded peripheral T cells went undetermined.

Trimming cost V 3 bases and J 4 bases; bases outside gene matches: 16. The CDR3 has 19 amino acids. Germline CDR1 reads SEHNR; CDR2 reads FQNEAQ (reference sequence). Clones were sequenced by immunoSEQ multiplex PCR, and TCRdb holds only the in-frame ones, with some missing. The sample has 73,000 or so clones, roughly 80% seen once. The TCR originated in an adult with an advanced solid tumor such as melanoma, head and neck, liver or kidney cancer. The sequences come from CD4+ or CD8+ T cells sorted from blood, collected in a trial of the OX40 agonist ivuxolimab. This chain links TRBV7-9 with TRBJ2-1, with 9 bases that match TRBD2. Written as DNA, the CDR3 is TGTGCCAGCAGCTTGCCCGCGAGTAGCGGGGGCAATCTATACAATGAGCAGTTCTTC. Translated, it gives CASSLPASSGGNLYNEQFF.